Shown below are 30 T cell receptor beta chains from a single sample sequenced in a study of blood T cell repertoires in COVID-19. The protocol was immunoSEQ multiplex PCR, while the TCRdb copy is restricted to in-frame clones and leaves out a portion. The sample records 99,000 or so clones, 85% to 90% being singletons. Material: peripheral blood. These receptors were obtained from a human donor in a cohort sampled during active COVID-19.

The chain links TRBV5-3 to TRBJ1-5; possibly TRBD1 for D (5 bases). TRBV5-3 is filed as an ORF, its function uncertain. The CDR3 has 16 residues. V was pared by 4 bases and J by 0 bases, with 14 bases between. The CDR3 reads CARSTEVRVSNQPQHF. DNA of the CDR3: TGTGCCAGAAGCACCGAGGTCAGGGTTAGCAATCAGCCCCAGCATTTT.

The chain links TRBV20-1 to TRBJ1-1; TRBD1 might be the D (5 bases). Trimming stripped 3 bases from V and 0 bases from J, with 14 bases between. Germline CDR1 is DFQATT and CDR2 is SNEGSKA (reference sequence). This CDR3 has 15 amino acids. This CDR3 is CSASDGGALNTEAFF. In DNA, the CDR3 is TGCAGTGCTAGTGATGGAGGGGCCCTGAACACTGAAGCTTTCTTT.

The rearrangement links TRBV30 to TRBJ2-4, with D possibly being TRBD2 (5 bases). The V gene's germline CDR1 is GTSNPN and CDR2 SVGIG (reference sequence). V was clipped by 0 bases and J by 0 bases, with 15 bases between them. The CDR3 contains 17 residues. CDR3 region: CAWSVRGLNLAKNIQYF. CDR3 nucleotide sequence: TGTGCCTGGAGTGTACGAGGGCTTAATCTAGCCAAAAACATTCAGTACTTC.

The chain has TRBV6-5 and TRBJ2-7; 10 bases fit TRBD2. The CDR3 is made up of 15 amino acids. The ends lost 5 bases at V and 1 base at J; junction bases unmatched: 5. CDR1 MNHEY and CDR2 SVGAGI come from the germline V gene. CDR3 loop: CASSKSGGESYEQYF. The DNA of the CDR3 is TGTGCCAGCAGTAAAAGCGGGGGGGAATCCTACGAGCAGTACTTC.

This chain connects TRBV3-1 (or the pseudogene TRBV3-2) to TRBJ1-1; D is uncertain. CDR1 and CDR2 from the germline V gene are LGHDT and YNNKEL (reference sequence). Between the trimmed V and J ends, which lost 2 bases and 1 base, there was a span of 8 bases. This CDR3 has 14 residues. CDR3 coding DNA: TGTGCCAGCAGCCAAACGGAGGGGAACACTGAAGCTTTCTTT. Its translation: CASSQTEGNTEAFF.

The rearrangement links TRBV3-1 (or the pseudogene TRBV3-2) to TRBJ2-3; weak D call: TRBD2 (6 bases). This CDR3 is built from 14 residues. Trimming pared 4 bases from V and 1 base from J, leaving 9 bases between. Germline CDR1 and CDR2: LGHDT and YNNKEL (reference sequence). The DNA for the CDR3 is TGTGCCAGCAGCCTGGGGGGTCGCACAGATACGCAGTATTTT. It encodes CASSLGGRTDTQYF.

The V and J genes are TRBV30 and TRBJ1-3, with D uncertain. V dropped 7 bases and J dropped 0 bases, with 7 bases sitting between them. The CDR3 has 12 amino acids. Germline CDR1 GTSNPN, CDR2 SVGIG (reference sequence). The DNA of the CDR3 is TGTGCCTTACACCGCTCTGGAAACACCATATATTTT. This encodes CALHRSGNTIYF.

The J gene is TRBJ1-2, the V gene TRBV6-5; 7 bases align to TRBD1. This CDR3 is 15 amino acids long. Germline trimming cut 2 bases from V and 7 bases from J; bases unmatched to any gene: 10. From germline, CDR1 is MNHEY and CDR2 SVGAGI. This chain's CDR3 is CASSYASTGRLGYTF. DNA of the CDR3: TGTGCCAGCAGTTACGCTTCGACAGGGAGGCTTGGCTACACCTTC.

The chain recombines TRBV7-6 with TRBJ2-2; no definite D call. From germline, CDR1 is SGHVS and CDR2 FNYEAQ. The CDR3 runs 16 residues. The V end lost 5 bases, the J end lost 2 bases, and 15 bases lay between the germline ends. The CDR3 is CASSALTAVNTGELFF. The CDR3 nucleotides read TGTGCCAGCAGCGCTTTAACCGCGGTCAACACCGGGGAGCTGTTTTTT.

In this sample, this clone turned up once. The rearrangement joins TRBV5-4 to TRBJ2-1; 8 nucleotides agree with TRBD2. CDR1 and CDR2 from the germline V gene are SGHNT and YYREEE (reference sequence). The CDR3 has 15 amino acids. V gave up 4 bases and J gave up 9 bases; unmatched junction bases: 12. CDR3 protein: CASSTWRTSNFEQFF. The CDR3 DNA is TGTGCCAGCAGCACCTGGAGGACTAGCAATTTTGAGCAGTTCTTC.

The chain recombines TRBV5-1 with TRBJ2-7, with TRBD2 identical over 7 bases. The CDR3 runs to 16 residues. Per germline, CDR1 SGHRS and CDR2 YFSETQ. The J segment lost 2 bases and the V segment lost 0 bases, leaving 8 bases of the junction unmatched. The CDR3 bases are TGCGCCAGCAGCTTGGCCACGGGGGGACCAACCTACGAGCAGTACTTC. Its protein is CASSLATGGPTYEQYF.

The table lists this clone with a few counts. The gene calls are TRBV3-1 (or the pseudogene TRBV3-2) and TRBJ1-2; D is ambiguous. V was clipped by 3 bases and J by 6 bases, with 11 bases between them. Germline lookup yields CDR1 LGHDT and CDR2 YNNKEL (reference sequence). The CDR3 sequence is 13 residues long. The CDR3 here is CASSHLSVDGYTF. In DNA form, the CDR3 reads TGTGCCAGCAGCCACCTATCGGTGGATGGCTACACCTTC.

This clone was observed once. The CDR3 DNA is TGTGCCAGCAGCTTGGGGGGCCGCGACGTGGGGTACGAGCAGTACTTC. It translates to CASSLGGRDVGYEQYF. The rearrangement links TRBV5-4 to TRBJ2-7; tentative D call: TRBD1 (5 bases). This CDR3 region has 16 residues. Trimming pared 0 bases from V and 4 bases from J, leaving 17 bases between. CDR1 SGHNT and CDR2 YYREEE come from the germline V gene (reference sequence).

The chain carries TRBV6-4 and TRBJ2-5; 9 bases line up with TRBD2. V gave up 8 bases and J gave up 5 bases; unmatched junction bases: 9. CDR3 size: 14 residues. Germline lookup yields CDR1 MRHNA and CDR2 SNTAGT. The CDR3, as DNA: TGTGCCAGCGAGGGTAGCGGGAGAAATGAGACCCAGTACTTC. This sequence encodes CASEGSGRNETQYF.

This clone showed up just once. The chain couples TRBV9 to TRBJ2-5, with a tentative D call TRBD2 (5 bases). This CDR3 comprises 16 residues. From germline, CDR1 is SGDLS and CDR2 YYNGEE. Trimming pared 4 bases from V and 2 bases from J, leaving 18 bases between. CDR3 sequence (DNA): TGTGCCAGCAGCTCCTGGAGGATTTACCTACAAGAGACCCAGTACTTC. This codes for CASSSWRIYLQETQYF.

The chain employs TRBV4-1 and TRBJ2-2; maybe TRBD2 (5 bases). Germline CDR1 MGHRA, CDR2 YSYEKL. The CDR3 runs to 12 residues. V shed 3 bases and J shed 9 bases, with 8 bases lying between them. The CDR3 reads CASSQGARELFF. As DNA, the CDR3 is TGCGCCAGCAGCCAGGGAGCTCGGGAGCTGTTTTTT.

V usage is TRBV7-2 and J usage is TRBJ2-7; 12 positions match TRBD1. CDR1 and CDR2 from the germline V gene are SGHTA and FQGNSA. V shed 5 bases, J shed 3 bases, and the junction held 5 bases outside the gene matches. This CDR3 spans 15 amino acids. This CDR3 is CASSPGTGGIYEQYF. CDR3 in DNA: TGTGCCAGCAGCCCTGGGACAGGGGGCATCTACGAGCAGTACTTC.

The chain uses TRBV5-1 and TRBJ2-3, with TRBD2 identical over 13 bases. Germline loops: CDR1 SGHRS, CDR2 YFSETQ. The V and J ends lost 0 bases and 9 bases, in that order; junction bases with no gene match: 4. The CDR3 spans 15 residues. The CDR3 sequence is CASSLGLAGGDTQYF. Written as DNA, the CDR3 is TGCGCCAGCAGCTTGGGACTAGCGGGGGGTGACACGCAGTATTTT.

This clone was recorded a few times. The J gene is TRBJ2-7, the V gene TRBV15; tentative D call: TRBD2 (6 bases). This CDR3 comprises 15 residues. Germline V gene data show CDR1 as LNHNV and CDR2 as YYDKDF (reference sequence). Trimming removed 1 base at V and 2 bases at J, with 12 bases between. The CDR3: CATSRVRPGAYEQYF. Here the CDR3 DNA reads TGTGCCACCAGCAGAGTTCGACCGGGAGCCTACGAGCAGTACTTC.

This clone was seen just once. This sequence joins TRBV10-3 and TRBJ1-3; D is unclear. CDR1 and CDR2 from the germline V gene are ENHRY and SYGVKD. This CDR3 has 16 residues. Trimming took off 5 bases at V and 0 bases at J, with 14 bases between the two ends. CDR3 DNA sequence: TGTGCCATCAGTCCCAAAAGTGGAGGCTCTGGAAACACCATATATTTT. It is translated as CAISPKSGGSGNTIYF.

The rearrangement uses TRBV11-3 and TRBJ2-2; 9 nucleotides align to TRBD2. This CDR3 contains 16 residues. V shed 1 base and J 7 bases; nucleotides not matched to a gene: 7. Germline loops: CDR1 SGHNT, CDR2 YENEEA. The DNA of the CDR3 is TGTGCCAGCAGCTTAGGACTAGCGGTTTCTCACGGGGAGCTGTTTTTT. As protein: CASSLGLAVSHGELFF.

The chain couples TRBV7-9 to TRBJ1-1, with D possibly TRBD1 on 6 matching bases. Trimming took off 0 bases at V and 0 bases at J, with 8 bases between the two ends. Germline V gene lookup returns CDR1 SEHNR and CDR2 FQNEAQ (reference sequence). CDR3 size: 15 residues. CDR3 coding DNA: TGTGCCAGCAGCTTAGCGGACAGCCTGAACACTGAAGCTTTCTTT. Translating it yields CASSLADSLNTEAFF. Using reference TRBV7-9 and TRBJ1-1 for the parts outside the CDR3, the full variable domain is DTGVSQNPRHKITKRGQNVTFRCDPISEHNRLYWYRQTLGQGPEFLTYFQNEAQLEKSRLLSDRFSAERPKGSFSTLEIQRTEQGDSAMYLCASSLADSLNTEAFFGQGTRLTVV.

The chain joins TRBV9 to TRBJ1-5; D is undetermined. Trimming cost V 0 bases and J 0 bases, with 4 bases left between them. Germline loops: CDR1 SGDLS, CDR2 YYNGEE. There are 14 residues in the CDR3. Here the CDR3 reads CASSVGGSNQPQHF. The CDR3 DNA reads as TGTGCCAGCAGCGTAGGCGGTAGCAATCAGCCCCAGCATTTT.

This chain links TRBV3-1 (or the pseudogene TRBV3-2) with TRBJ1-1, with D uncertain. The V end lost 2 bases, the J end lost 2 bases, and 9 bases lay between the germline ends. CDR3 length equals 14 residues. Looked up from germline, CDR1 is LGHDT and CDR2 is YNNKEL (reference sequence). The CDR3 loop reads CASSQSLTNTEAFF. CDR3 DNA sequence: TGTGCCAGCAGCCAAAGTCTGACTAACACTGAAGCTTTCTTT.

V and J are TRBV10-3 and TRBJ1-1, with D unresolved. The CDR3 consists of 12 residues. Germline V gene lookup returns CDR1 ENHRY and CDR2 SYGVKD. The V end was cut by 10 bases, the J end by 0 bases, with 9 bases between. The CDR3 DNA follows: TGTGCCACCACGGGTCTGAACACTGAAGCTTTCTTT. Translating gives CATTGLNTEAFF.

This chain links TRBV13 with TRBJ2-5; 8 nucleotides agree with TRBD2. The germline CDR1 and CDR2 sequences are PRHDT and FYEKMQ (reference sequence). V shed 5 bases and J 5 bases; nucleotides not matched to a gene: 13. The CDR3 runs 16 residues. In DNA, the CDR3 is TGTGCCAGCAGCGACTTCGGGGGGGACCTTCGGGAGACCCAGTACTTC. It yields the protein CASSDFGGDLRETQYF.

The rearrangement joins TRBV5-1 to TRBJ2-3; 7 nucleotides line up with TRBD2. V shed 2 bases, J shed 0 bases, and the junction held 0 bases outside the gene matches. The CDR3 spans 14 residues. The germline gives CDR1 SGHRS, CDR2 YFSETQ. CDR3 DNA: TGCGCCAGCAGCTTCGGGGGGAGCACAGATACGCAGTATTTT. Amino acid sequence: CASSFGGSTDTQYF.

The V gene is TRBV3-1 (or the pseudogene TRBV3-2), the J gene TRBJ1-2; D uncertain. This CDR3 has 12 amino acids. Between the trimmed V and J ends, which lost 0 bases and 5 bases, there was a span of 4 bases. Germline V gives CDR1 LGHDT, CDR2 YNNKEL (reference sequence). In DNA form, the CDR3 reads TGTGCCAGCAGCCAAGAACGGTATGGCTACACCTTC. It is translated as CASSQERYGYTF.

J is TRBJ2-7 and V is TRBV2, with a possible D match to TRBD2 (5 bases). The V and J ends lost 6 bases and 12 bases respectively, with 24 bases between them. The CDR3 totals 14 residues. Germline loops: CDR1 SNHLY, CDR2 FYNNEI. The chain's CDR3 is CASSYSGENPMLYF. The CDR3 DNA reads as TGTGCCAGCAGCTACTCCGGGGAGAACCCTATGCTGTACTTC.

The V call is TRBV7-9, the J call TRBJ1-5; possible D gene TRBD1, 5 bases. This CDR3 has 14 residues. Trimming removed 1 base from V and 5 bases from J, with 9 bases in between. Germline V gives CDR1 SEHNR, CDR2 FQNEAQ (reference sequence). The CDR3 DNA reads TGTGCCAGCAGCTTAGGTCAGGGCTATCAGCCCCAGCATTTT. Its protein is CASSLGQGYQPQHF.